Listed here is a single TCR beta chain. The antigen remains unidentified. These donors counted as nominally healthy when sampled, but unrecorded immune exposures were likely. The study ran its PCR with 60 Vbeta and 13 Jbeta primers. The data were produced by immunoSEQ multiplex PCR, yet TCRdb's version contains in-frame clones alone and is incomplete. The sample shows 60,000 to 90,000 clones, around 84% of them seen only once. The record originates from a study of cytomegalovirus exposure and HLA in healthy donors. Study overall: A preliminary data release comprised tens of millions of unique TCRs obtained from HLA-typed donors. Study-wide results and limits: Many donors shared some public TCRs, even though most TCR sequences were rare. Links to common viral pathogens appeared, in a later analysis, for several of the most significant clusters.

This CDR3 has 16 residues. V lost 5 bases and J lost 3; bases outside the gene matches: 8. CDR1 PRHDT and CDR2 FYEKMQ come from the germline V gene (reference sequence). This sequence was found in a man aged 65 to 79 in good health and CMV-seropositive. The chain uses TRBV13 and TRBJ2-1, with 9 nucleotides matching TRBD2. Source material: PBMCs. Here the CDR3 reads CASSQNGGGDYNEQFF. CDR3 in DNA: TGTGCCAGCAGCCAAAACGGCGGGGGGGACTACAATGAGCAGTTCTTC.